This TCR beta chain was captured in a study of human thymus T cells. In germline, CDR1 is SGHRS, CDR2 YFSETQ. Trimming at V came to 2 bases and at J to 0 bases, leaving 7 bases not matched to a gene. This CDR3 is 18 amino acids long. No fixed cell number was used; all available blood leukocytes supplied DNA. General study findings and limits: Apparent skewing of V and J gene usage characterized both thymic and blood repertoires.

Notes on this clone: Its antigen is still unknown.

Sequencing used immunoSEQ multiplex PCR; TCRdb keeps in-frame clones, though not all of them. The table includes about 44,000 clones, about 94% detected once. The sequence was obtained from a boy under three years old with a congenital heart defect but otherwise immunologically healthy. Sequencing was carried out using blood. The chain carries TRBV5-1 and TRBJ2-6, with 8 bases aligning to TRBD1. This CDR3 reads CASSFTGTGSSGANVLTF. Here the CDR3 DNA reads TGCGCCAGCAGCTTCACCGGGACAGGAAGCTCTGGGGCCAACGTCCTGACTTTC. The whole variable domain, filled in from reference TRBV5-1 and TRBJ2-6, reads KAGVTQTPRYLIKTRGQQVTLSCSPISGHRSVSWYQQTPGQGLQFLFEYFSETQRNKGNFPGRFSGRQFSNSRSEMNVSTLELGDSALYLCASSFTGTGSSGANVLTFGAGSRLTVL.